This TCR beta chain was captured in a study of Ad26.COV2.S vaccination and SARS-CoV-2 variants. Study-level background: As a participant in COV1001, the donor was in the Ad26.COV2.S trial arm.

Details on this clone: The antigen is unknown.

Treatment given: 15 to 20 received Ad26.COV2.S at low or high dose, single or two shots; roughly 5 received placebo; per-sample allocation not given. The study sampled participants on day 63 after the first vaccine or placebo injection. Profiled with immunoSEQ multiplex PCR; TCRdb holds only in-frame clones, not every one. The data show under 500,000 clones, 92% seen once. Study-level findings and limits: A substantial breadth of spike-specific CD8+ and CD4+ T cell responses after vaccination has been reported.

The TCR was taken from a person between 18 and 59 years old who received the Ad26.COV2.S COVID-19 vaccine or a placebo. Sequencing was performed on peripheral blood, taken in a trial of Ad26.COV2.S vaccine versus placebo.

The CDR3 DNA reads TGTGCCAGCAGTGAAACGTCAGATACGCAGTATTTT. This sequence encodes CASSETSDTQYF. The chain carries TRBV6-1 and TRBJ2-3; D is unresolved. CDR3 length: 12 amino acids. The germline gives CDR1 MNHNS, CDR2 SASEGT. V was trimmed by 2 bases and J by 4 bases, leaving 4 bases between them.